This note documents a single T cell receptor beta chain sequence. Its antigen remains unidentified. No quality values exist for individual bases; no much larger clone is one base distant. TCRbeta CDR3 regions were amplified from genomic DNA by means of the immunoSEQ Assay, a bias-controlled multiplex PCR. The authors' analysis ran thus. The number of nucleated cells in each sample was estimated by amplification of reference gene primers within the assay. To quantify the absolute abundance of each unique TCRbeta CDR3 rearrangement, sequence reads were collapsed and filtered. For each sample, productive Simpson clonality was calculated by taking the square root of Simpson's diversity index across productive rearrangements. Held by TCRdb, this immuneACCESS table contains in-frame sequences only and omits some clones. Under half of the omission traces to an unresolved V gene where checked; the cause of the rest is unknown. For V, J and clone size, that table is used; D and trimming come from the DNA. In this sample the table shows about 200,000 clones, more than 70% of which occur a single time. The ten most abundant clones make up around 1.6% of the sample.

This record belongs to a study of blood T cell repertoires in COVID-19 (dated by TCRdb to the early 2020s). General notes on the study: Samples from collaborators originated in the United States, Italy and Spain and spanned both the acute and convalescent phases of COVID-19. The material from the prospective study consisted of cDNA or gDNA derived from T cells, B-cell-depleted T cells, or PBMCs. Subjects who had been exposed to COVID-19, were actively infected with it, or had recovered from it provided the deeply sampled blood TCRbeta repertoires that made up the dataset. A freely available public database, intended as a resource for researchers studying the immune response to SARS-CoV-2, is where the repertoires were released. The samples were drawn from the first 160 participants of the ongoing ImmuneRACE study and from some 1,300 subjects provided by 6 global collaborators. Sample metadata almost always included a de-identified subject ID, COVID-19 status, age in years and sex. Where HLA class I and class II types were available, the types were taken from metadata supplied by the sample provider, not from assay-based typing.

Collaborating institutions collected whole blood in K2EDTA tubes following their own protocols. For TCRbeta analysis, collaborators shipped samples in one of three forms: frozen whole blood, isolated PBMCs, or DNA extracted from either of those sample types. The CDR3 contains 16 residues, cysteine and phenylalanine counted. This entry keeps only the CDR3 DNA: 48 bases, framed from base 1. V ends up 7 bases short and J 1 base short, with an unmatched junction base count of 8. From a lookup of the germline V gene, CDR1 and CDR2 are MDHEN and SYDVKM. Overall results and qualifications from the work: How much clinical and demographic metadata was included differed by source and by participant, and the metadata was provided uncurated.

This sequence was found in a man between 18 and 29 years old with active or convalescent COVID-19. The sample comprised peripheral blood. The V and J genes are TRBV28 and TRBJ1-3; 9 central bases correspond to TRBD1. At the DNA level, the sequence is TGTGCCAGCATTGCACAGGGGGCCTCGTCTGGAAACACCATATATTTT. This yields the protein CASIAQGASSGNTIYF.